The T cell receptor beta chain described here comes from a study of blood T cell repertoires in COVID-19. At the level of the study: PBMCs, B-cell-depleted T cells, or T cells were the source of the cDNA or gDNA that made up the material.

Participants were aged roughly 18 to 89 years from approximately 24 US areas. Clinical history reported by participants formed the basis on which cohorts were assigned. This CDR3 has 23 residues. This clone occurred once. How the authors handled the data: Reference gene primers were amplified, and this amplification served to estimate nucleated cell counts. The table came from immunoSEQ multiplex PCR; TCRdb's copy has only in-frame clones and leaves some out. That table is the source of V, J and clone size, and D and trimming were worked out from the DNA. The table has 300,000 to 350,000 clones, 90% seen once.

The clonotype was recovered from a woman under 30 with acute COVID-19. The gene calls are TRBV21-1 and TRBJ2-2; the D call TRBD1 from the table was never checked on the DNA. TRBV21-1 is a known pseudogene. Specimen: PBMCs or T cells enriched from blood (not recorded which). The CDR3 coding sequence is TGTGCCAGCAGCAAAAAAGATAAATTAAACAGGGGGCGCGGGACGGCGAACACCGGGGAGCTGTTTTTT. It codes for CASSKKDKLNRGRGTANTGELFF.